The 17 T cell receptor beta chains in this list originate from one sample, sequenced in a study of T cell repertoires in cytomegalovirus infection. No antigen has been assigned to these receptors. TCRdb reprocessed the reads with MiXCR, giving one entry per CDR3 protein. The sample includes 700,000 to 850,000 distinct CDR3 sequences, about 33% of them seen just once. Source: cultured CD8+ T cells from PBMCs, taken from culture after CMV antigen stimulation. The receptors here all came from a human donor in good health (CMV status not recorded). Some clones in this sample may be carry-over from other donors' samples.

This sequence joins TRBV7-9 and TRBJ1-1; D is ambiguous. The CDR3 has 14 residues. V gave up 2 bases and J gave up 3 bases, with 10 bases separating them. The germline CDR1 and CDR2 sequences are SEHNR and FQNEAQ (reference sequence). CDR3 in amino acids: CASSLTERDTEAFF. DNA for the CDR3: TGTGCCAGCAGCTTAACCGAAAGAGACACTGAAGCTTTCTTT.

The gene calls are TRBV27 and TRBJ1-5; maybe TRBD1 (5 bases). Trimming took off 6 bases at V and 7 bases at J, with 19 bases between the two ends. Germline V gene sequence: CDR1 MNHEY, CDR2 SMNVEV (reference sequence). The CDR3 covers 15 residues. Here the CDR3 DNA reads TGTGCCAGCAGAAAGTCCCAGGGCGTCGGGCAGCCCCAGCATTTT. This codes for CASRKSQGVGQPQHF.

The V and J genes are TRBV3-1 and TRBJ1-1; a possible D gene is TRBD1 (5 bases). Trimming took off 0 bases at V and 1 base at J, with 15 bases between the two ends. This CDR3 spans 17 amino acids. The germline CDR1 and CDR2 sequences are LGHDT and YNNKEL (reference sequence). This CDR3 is CASSQEEGQQWNTEAFF. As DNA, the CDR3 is TGTGCCAGCAGCCAAGAAGAAGGACAACAGTGGAACACTGAAGCTTTCTTT.

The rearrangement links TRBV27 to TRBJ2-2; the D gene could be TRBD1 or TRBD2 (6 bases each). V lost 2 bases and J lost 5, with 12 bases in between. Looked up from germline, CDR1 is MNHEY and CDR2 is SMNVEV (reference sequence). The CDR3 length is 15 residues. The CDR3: CASSLIRGPTGELFF. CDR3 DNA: TGTGCCAGCAGTTTAATCCGGGGGCCGACCGGGGAGCTGTTTTTT.

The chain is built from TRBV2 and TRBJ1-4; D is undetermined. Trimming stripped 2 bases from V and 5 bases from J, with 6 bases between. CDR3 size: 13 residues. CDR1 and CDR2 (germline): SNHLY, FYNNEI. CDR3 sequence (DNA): TGTGCCAGCAGTGAACAGTGGAATGAAAAACTGTTTTTT. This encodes CASSEQWNEKLFF.

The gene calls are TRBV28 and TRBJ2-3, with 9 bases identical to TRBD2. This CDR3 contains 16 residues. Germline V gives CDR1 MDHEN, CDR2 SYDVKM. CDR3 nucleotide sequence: TGTGTAAGCAGCGGCGCGCGGGGGGGCCTCGCAGATACGCAGTATTTT. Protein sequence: CVSSGARGGLADTQYF.

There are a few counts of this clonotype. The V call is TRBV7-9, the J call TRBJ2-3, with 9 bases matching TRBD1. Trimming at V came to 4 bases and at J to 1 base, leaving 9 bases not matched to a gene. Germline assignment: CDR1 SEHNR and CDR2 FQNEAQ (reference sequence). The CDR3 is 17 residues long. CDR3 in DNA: TGTGCCAGCAGCTCCCAACTTTGGGACAGGGGCACAGATACGCAGTATTTT. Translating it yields CASSSQLWDRGTDTQYF.

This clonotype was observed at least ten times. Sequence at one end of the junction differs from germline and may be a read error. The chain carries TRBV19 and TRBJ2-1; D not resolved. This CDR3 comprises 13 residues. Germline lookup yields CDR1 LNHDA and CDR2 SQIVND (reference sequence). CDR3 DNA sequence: TGTGCCAGTAGTGTAGACGGCTACAATGAGCAGTTCTTC. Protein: CASSVDGYNEQFF. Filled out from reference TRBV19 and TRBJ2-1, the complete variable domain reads DGGITQSPKYLFRKEGQNVTLSCEQNLNHDAMYWYRQDPGQGLRLIYYSQIVNDFQKGDIAEGYSVSREKKESFPLTVTSAQKNPTAFYLCASSVDGYNEQFFGPGTRLTVL.

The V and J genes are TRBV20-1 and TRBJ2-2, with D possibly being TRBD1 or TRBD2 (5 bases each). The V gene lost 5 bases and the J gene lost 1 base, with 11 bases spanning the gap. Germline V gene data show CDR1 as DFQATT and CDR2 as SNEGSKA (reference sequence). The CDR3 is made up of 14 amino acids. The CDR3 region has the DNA TGCAGTGCTTGGGACCGATTGAACACCGGGGAGCTGTTTTTT. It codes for CSAWDRLNTGELFF.

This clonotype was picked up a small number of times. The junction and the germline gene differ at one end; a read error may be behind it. The CDR3 DNA follows: TGTGCCATCAGTGAGTCAACCACTGAAGCTTTT. Its protein product is CAISESTTEAF. The chain recombines TRBV10-3 with TRBJ1-1; D is unresolved. CDR1 and CDR2 from the germline V gene are ENHRY and SYGVKD. The CDR3 extends over 11 amino acids.

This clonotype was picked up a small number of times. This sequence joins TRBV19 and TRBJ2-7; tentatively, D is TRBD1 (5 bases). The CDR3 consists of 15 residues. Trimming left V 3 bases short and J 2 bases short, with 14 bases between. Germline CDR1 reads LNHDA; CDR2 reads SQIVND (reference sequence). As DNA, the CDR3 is TGTGCCAGTAGTATGTCCAGGGCCCCGACCTACGAGCAGTACTTC. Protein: CASSMSRAPTYEQYF.

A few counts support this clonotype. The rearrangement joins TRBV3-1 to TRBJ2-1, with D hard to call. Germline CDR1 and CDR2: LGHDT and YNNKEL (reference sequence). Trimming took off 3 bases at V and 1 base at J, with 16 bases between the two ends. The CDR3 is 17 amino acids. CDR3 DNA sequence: TGTGCCAGCAGCCAGATTGGTTTGGGAAGTTCCTACAATGAGCAGTTCTTC. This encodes CASSQIGLGSSYNEQFF.

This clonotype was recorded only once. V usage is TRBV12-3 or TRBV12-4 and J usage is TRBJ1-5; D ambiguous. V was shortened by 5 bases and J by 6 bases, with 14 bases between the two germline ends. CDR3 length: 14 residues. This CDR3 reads CASSPAGMSQPQHF. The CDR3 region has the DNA TGTGCCAGCAGTCCTGCGGGGATGAGTCAGCCCCAGCATTTT.

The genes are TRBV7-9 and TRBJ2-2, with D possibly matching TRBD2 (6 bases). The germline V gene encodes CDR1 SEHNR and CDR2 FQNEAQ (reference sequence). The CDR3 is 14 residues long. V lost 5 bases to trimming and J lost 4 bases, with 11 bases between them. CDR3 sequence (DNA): TGTGCCAGCAGCCCGGGGCGGGGCACCGGGGAGCTGTTTTTT. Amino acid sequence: CASSPGRGTGELFF.

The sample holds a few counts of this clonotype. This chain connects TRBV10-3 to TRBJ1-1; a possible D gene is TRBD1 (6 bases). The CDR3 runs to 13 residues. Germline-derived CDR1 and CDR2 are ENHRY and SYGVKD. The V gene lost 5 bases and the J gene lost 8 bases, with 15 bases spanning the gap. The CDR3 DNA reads TGTGCCATCAGTTTACAGGGCCATAGGGAAGCTTTCTTT. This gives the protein CAISLQGHREAFF.

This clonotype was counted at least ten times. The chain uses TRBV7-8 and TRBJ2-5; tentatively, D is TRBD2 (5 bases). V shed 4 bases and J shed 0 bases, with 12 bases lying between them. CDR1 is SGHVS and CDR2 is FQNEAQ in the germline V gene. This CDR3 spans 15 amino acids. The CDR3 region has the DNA TGTGCCAGCAGCTCCGAGGGCAGGTACCAAGAGACCCAGTACTTC. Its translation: CASSSEGRYQETQYF. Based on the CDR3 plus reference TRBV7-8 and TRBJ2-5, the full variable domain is GAGVSQSPRYKVAKRGQDVALRCDPISGHVSLFWYQQALGQGPEFLTYFQNEAQLDKSGLPSDRFFAERPEGSVSTLKIQRTQQEDSAVYLCASSSEGRYQETQYFGPGTRLLVL.

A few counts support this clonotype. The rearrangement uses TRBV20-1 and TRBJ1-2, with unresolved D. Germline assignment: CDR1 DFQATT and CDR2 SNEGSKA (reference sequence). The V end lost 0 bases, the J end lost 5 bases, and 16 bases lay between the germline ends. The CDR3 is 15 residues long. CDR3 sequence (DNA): TGCAGTGCTAGAGATTTGGCGCCCGGCGGATATGGCTACACCTTC. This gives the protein CSARDLAPGGYGYTF.